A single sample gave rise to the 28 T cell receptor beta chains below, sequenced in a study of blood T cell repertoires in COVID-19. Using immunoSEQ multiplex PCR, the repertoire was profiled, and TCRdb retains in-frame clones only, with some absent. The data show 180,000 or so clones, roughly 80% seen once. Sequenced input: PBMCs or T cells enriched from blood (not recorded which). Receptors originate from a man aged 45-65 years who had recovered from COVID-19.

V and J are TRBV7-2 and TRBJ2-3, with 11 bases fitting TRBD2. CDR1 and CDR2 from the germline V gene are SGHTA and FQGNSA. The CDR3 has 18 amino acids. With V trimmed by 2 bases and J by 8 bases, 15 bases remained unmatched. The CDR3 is CASSLKGLAGGSMVTQYF. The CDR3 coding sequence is TGTGCCAGCAGCTTAAAAGGCCTAGCGGGGGGTTCTATGGTTACGCAGTATTTT.

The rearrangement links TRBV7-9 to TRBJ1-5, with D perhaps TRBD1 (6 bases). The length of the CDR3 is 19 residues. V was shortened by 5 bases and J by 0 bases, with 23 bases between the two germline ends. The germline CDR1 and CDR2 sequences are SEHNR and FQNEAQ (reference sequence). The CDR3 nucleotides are TGTGCCAGCAGCCCCGGGACATTCCGCGGAGCTTATAGCAATCAGCCCCAGCATTTT. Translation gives CASSPGTFRGAYSNQPQHF.

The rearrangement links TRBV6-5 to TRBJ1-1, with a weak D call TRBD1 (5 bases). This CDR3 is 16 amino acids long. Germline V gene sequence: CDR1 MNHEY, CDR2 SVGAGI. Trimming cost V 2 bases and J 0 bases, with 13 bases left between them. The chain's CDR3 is CASSYRQGRMNTEAFF. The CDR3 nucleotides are TGTGCCAGCAGTTACAGGCAGGGAAGGATGAACACTGAAGCTTTCTTT.

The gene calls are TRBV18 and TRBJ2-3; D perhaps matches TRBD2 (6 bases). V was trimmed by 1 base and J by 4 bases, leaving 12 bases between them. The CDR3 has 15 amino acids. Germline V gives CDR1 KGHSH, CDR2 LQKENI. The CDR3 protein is CASSPRVGSPDTQYF. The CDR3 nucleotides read TGTGCCAGCTCACCACGGGTCGGGAGCCCAGATACGCAGTATTTT. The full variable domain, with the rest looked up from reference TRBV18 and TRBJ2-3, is NAGVMQNPRHLVRRRGQEARLRCSPMKGHSHVYWYRQLPEEGLKFMVYLQKENIIDESGMPKERFSAEFPKEGPSILRIQQVVRGDSAAYFCASSPRVGSPDTQYFGPGTRLTVL.

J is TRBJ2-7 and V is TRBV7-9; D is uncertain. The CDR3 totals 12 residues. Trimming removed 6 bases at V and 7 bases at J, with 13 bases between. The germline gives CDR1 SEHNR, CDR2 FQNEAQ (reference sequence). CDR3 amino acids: CASRTVVGEQYF. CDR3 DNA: TGTGCCAGCAGGACTGTTGTTGGGGAGCAGTACTTC.

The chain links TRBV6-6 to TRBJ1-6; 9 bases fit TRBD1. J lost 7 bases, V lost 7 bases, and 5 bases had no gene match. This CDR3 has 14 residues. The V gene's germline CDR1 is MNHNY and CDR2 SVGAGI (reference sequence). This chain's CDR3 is CASNSGTGNSPLHF. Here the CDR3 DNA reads TGTGCCAGCAACTCCGGGACAGGGAATTCACCCCTCCACTTT.

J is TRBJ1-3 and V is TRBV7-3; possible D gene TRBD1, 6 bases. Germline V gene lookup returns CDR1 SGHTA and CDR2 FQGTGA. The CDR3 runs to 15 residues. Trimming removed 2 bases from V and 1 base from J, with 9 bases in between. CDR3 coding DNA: TGTGCCAGCAGCTTAGGGGGGGCTTCTGGAAACACCATATATTTT. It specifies CASSLGGASGNTIYF.

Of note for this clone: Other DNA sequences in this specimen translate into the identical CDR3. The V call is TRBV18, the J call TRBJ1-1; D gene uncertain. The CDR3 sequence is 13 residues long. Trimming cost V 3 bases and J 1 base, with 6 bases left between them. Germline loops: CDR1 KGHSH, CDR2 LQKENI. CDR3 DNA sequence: TGTGCCAGCTCACCTGGCCAGAACACTGAAGCTTTCTTT. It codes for CASSPGQNTEAFF.

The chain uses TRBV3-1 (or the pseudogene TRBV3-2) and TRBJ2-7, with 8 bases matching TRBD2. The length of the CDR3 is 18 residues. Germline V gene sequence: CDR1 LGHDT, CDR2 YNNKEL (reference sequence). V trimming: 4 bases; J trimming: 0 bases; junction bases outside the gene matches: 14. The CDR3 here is CASSLPRHGGGSSYEQYF. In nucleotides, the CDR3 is TGTGCCAGCAGCCTACCCCGGCACGGCGGGGGGAGCTCCTACGAGCAGTACTTC.

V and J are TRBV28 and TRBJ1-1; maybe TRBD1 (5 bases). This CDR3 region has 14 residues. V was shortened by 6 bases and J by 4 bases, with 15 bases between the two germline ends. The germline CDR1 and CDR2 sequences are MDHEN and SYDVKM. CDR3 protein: CASSSGGWATEAFF. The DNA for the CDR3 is TGTGCCAGCAGCTCCGGGGGGTGGGCCACTGAAGCTTTCTTT.

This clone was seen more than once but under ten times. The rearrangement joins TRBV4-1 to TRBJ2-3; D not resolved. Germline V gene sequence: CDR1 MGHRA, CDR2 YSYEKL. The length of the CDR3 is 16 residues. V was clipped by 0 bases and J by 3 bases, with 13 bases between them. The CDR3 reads CASSQDLVRPTDTQYF. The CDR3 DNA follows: TGCGCCAGCAGCCAAGATCTTGTCAGGCCTACAGATACGCAGTATTTT.

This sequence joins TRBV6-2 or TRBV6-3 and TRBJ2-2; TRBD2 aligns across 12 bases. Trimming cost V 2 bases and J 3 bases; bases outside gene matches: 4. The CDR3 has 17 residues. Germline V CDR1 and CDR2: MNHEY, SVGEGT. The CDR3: CASSYLAGGPDTGELFF. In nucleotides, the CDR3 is TGTGCCAGCAGTTACCTAGCGGGGGGGCCAGACACCGGGGAGCTGTTTTTT.

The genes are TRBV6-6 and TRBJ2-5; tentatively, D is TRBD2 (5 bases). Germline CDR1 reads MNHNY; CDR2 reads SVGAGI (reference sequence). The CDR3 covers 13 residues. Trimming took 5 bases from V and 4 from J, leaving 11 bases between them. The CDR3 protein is CASSPRVGETQYF. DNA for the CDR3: TGTGCCAGCAGTCCGAGGGTTGGAGAGACCCAGTACTTC.

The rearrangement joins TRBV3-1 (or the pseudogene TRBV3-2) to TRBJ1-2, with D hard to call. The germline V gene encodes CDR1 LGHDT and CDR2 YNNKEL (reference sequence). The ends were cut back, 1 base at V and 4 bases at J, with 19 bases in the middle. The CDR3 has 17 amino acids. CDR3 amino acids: CASSQVRTGVGVYGYTF. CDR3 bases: TGTGCCAGCAGCCAAGTCAGGACCGGGGTGGGAGTCTATGGCTACACCTTC.

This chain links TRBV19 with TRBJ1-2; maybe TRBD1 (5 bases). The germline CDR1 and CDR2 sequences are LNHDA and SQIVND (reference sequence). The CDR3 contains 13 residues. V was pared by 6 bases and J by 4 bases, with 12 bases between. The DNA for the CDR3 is TGTGCCAGTAGGAAGGTAGGGGCCTATGGCTACACCTTC. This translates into CASRKVGAYGYTF.

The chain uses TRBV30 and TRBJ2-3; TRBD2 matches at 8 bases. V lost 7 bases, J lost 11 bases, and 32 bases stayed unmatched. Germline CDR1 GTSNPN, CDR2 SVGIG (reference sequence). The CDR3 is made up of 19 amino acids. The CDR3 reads CASTQILTSAHLRTSGQYF. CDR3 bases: TGTGCCTCAACCCAGATCCTGACTAGCGCCCACCTTCGCACAAGCGGGCAGTATTTT.

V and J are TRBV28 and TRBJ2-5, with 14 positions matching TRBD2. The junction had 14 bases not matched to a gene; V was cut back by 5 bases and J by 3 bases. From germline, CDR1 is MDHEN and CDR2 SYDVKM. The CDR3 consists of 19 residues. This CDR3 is CASSNLSGTSGRGKETQYF. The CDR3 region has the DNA TGTGCCAGCAGTAACCTATCCGGGACTAGCGGGAGAGGGAAAGAGACCCAGTACTTC.

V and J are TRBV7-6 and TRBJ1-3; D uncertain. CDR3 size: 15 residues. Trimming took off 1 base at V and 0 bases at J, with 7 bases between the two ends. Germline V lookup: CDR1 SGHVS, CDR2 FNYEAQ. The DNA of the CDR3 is TGTGCCAGCAGCTTAGACGTAGACTCTGGAAACACCATATATTTT. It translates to CASSLDVDSGNTIYF.

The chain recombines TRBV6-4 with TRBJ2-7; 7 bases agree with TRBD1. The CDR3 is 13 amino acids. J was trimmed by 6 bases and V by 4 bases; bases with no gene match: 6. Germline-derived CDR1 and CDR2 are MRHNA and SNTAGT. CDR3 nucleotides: TGTGCCAGCAGTGTTGTCGCAGGGGGCGAGCAGTACTTC. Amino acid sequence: CASSVVAGGEQYF.

The CDR3 DNA reads as TGCGCCAGCAGCTCCGGGACACGCGTCTCAACCGGGGAGCTGTTTTTT. It translates to CASSSGTRVSTGELFF. This chain joins TRBV5-1 and TRBJ2-2; tentatively, D is TRBD1 (6 bases). This CDR3 has 16 residues. The V and J ends lost 3 bases and 5 bases respectively, with 17 bases between them. Per germline, CDR1 SGHRS and CDR2 YFSETQ.

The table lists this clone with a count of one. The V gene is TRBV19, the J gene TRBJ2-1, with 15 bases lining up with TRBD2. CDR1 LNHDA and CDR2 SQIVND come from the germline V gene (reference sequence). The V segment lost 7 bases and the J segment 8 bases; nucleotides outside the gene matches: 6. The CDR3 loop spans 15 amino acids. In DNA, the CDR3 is TGTGCCAGTAAACCGGGACTAGCGGGAGGCGATGAGCAGTTCTTC. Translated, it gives CASKPGLAGGDEQFF.

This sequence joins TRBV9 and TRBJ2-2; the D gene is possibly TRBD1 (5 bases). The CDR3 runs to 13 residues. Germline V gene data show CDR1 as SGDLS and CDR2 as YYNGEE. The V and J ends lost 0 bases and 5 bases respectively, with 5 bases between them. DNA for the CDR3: TGTGCCAGCAGCGTAGAGGGGACCGGGGAGCTGTTTTTT. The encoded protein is CASSVEGTGELFF.

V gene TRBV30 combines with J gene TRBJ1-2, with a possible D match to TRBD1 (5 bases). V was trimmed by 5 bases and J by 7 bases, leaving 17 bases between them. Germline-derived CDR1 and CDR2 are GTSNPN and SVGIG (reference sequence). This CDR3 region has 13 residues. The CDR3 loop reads CAWLLGQGGGYTF. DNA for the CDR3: TGTGCCTGGTTGCTTGGGCAGGGAGGTGGCTACACCTTC.

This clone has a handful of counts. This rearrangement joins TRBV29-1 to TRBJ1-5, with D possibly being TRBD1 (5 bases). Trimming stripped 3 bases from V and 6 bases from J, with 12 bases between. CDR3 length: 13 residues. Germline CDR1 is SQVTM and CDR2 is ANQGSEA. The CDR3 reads CSVDFGQGQPQHF. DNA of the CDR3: TGCAGCGTTGATTTTGGGCAGGGTCAGCCCCAGCATTTT.

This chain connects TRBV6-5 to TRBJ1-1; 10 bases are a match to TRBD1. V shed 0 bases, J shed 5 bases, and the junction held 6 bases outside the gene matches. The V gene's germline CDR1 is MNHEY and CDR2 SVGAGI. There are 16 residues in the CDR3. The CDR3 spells CASSYSGGQGGTEAFF. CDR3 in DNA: TGTGCCAGCAGTTACTCGGGAGGACAGGGGGGAACTGAAGCTTTCTTT.

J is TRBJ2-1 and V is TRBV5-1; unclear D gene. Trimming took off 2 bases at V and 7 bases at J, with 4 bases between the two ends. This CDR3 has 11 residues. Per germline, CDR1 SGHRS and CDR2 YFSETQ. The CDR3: CASSLANEQFF. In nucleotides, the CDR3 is TGCGCCAGCAGCTTAGCAAATGAGCAGTTCTTC.

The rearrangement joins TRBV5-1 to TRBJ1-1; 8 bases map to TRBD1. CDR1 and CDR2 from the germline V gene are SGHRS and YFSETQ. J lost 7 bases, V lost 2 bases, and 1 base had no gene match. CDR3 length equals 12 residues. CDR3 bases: TGCGCCAGCAGCTTACAGGGGGGTGAAGCTTTCTTT. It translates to CASSLQGGEAFF.

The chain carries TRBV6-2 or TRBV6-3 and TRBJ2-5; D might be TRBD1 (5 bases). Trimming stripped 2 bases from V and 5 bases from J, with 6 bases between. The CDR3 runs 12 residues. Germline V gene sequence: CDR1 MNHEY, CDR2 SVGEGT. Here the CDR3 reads CASSYGAETQYF. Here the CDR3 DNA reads TGTGCCAGCAGTTACGGGGCCGAGACCCAGTACTTC.